These 12 T cell receptor beta chains came from one sample sequenced in a study of blood T cell repertoires in COVID-19. Libraries were prepared by immunoSEQ multiplex PCR; TCRdb keeps only in-frame clonotypes and omits some of them. The table includes a few hundred thousand clones, roughly 85% detected once. Material for sequencing was PBMCs or T cells enriched from blood (not recorded which). The receptors come from a man aged 25 to 40 who had recovered from COVID-19.

The chain links TRBV18 to TRBJ2-7; 7 bases align to TRBD1. CDR1 is KGHSH, CDR2 LQKENI, per germline. The CDR3 contains 15 residues. The V segment lost 5 bases and the J segment 0 bases; nucleotides outside the gene matches: 7. This chain's CDR3 is CASSNGQVNSYEQYF. CDR3 sequence (DNA): TGTGCCAGCTCAAACGGACAGGTGAACTCCTACGAGCAGTACTTC.

The V call is TRBV12-3 or TRBV12-4, the J call TRBJ1-2; possible D gene TRBD1, 5 bases. This CDR3 contains 12 residues. Trimming took off 5 bases at V and 7 bases at J, with 11 bases between the two ends. Here the CDR3 DNA reads TGTGCCAGCAGTAAAGGGGTTGGTGGCTACACCTTC. Its protein is CASSKGVGGYTF.

The rearrangement links TRBV2 to TRBJ1-5, with TRBD1 identical over 9 bases. The J segment lost 2 bases and the V segment lost 2 bases, leaving 4 bases of the junction unmatched. Germline CDR1 SNHLY, CDR2 FYNNEI. This CDR3 contains 16 residues. The CDR3 DNA reads as TGTGCCAGCAGTGAACGGGGACAGGGTGGCAATCAGCCCCAGCATTTT. It codes for CASSERGQGGNQPQHF.

The chain links TRBV6-1 to TRBJ1-1; the D is unclear. V was trimmed by 2 bases and J by 4 bases, leaving 14 bases between them. The CDR3 extends over 15 amino acids. Germline CDR1 is MNHNS and CDR2 is SASEGT. CDR3 sequence (DNA): TGTGCCAGCAGTGAATTTCGGGGATGGGGCACTGAAGCTTTCTTT. Encoded protein: CASSEFRGWGTEAFF.

This clone was counted a few times. The chain joins TRBV9 to TRBJ1-3; 7 bases line up with TRBD1. The CDR3 contains 17 residues. Trimming took 3 bases from V and 2 from J; bases not matched to a gene: 11. The germline CDR1 and CDR2 sequences are SGDLS and YYNGEE. The CDR3 is CASSATTGVLAGNTIYF. The DNA of the CDR3 is TGTGCCAGCAGCGCCACTACAGGGGTCCTTGCTGGAAACACCATATATTTT.

The chain uses TRBV11-2 and TRBJ2-1; TRBD2 matches at 10 bases. J gave up 7 bases and V 3 bases, and 9 bases lay outside the gene matches. CDR3 length: 16 amino acids. From germline, CDR1 is SGHAT and CDR2 FQNNGV. The CDR3 sequence is CASSLDPGLAINEQFF. The CDR3 DNA sequence: TGTGCCAGCAGCTTGGATCCGGGACTAGCGATTAATGAGCAGTTCTTC.

The chain combines TRBV5-4 with TRBJ2-7; D unclear. There are 12 residues in the CDR3. V was clipped by 4 bases and J by 2 bases, with 7 bases between them. CDR1 is SGHNT and CDR2 is YYREEE in the germline V gene (reference sequence). DNA of the CDR3: TGTGCCAGCAGCATAGATACCTACGAGCAGTACTTC. Encoded protein: CASSIDTYEQYF.

The chain uses TRBV9 and TRBJ1-1, with 8 positions matching TRBD1. V lost 4 bases, J lost 4 bases, and 9 bases stayed unmatched. CDR1 and CDR2 (germline): SGDLS, YYNGEE. CDR3 length: 15 residues. CDR3 DNA: TGTGCCAGCAGCCCCTACGACAGGGGTAGCACTGAAGCTTTCTTT. Encoded protein: CASSPYDRGSTEAFF.

To note about this clone: Other nucleotide sequences in the sample specify the same CDR3. V gene TRBV5-1 combines with J gene TRBJ1-2; 9 nucleotides line up with TRBD1. This CDR3 has 15 amino acids. Germline V gene sequence: CDR1 SGHRS, CDR2 YFSETQ. V lost 4 bases and J lost 4; bases outside the gene matches: 8. CDR3 bases: TGCGCCAGCAGCCCTCAGGGACAGGGAGGCTATGGCTACACCTTC. Translated: CASSPQGQGGYGYTF.

The rearrangement links TRBV5-4 to TRBJ2-2, with D maybe TRBD1 (6 bases). CDR3 length: 14 amino acids. Per the germline V gene, CDR1 is SGHNT and CDR2 is YYREEE (reference sequence). Trimming stripped 0 bases from V and 7 bases from J, with 10 bases between. The CDR3 reads CASSLARGNGELFF. The CDR3 nucleotides read TGTGCCAGCAGCTTGGCCAGGGGAAACGGGGAGCTGTTTTTT.

This clone was counted a few times. The gene calls are TRBV4-3 and TRBJ1-5; D is possibly TRBD1 (6 bases). The CDR3 is 16 residues long. CDR1 and CDR2 (germline): LGHNA, YSLEER. V lost 0 bases to trimming and J lost 5 bases, with 14 bases between them. DNA of the CDR3: TGCGCCAGCAGCCAAGATGTTGGCAGGGGATATCAGCCCCAGCATTTT. Encoded protein: CASSQDVGRGYQPQHF.

The rearrangement uses TRBV7-8 and TRBJ1-2; D uncertain. The germline V gene has CDR1 SGHVS and CDR2 FQNEAQ. V lost 1 base, J lost 12 bases, and 15 bases lay in between. This CDR3 is built from 13 residues. The CDR3 here is CASSLERIGGNTF. CDR3 coding DNA: TGTGCCAGCAGCTTAGAACGCATTGGCGGGAACACCTTC.